This TCR beta chain is drawn from a study of blood T cell repertoires in COVID-19. The overall study: Samples came from the United States, Italy and Spain, spanning acute and convalescent COVID-19. Sources were T cells, B-cell-depleted T cells, or PBMCs; the material itself was cDNA or gDNA.

CDR3 size: 12 residues. Trimming pared 4 bases from V and 4 bases from J, leaving 7 bases between. In germline, CDR1 is MDHEN, CDR2 SYDVKM. Under the authors' procedure: Scientists estimated how many nucleated cells there were by amplifying reference gene primers. Repertoires were generated with immunoSEQ multiplex PCR, while TCRdb's copy carries only in-frame clones and drops some. V and J calls and clone size are given by that table; D and trimming were obtained from the DNA. The data show roughly 53,000 clones, about nine tenths seen once. The chain uses TRBV28 and TRBJ2-5; D ambiguous. The receptor was derived from a woman older than 75 with COVID-19, enrolled during active disease. The source material was peripheral blood. CDR3 region: CASSSVVETQYF. The DNA for the CDR3 is TGTGCCAGCAGTTCTGTCGTAGAGACCCAGTACTTC.